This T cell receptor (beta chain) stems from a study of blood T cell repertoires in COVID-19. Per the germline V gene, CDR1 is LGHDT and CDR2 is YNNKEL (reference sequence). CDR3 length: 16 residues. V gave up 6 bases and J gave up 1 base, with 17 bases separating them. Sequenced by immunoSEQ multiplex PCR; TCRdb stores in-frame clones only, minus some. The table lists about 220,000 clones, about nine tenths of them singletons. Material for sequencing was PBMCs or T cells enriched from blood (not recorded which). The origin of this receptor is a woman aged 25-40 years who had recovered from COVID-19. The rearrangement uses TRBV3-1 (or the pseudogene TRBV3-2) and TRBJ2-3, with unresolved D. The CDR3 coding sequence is TGTGCCAGCAGTCCAATCGGGTTTGGCGGCACAGATACGCAGTATTTT. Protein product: CASSPIGFGGTDTQYF.